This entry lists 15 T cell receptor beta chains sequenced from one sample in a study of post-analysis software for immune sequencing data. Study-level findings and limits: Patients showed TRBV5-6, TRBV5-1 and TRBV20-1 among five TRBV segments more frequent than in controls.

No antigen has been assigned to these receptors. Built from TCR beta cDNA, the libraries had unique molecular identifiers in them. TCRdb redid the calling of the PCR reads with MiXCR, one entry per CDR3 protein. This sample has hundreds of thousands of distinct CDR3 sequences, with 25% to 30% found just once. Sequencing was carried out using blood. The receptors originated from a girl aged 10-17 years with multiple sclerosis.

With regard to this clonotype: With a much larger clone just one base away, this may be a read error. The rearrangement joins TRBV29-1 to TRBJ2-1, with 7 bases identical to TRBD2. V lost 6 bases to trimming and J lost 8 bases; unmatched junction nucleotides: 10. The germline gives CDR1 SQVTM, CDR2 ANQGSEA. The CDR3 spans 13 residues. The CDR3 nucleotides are TGCAGCGTAAGACTAGCCAGGCACGATGAGCAGTTCTTC. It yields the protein CSVRLARHDEQFF.

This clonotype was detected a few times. CDR3 nucleotide sequence: TGTGCCAGCAGCCTCGCAGCGGGAGATGAGCAGTTCTTC. As protein: CASSLAAGDEQFF. The chain links TRBV3-1 to TRBJ2-1; 8 bases match TRBD2. Germline loops: CDR1 LGHDT, CDR2 YNNKEL (reference sequence). The CDR3 runs 13 residues. Germline trimming cut 4 bases from V and 8 bases from J; bases unmatched to any gene: 4.

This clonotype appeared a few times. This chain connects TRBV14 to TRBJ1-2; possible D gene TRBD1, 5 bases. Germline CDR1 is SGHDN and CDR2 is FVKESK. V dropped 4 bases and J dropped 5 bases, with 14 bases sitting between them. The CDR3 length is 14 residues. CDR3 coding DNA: TGTGCCAGCAGCCCTCCCGGGACTAGGTATGGCTACACCTTC. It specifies CASSPPGTRYGYTF.

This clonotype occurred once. CDR3 in amino acids: CASSANNRGPNTGELFF. The CDR3 nucleotides read TGTGCCAGCAGTGCAAACAACAGGGGCCCCAACACCGGGGAGCTGTTTTTT. The chain is built from TRBV6-1 and TRBJ2-2, with TRBD1 matching 7 bases. The CDR3 sequence is 17 residues long. Germline values: CDR1 MNHNS, CDR2 SASEGT. The junction had 10 bases not matched to a gene; V was cut back by 4 bases and J by 2 bases.

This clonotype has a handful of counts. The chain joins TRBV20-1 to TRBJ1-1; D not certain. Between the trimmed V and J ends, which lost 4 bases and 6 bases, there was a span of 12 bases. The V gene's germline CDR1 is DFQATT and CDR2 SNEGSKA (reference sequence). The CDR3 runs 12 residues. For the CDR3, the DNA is TGCAGTGCTACTATACCCTACGCTGAAGCTTTCTTT. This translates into CSATIPYAEAFF.

The CDR3: CASSYPAIYNEQFF. In nucleotides, the CDR3 is TGTGCCAGCAGTTACCCCGCAATATACAATGAGCAGTTCTTC. The chain joins TRBV6-2 or TRBV6-3 to TRBJ2-1; D is undetermined. CDR1 and CDR2 from the germline V gene are MNHEY and SVGEGT. The CDR3 contains 14 residues. The germline V and J ends were trimmed by 2 bases and 4 bases, with 9 bases remaining between them.

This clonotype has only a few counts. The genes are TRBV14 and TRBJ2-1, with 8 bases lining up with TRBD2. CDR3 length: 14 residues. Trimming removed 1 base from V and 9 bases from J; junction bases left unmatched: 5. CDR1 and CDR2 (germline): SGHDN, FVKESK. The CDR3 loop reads CASSQGAGVFEQFF. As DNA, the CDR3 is TGTGCCAGCAGCCAAGGAGCGGGAGTATTTGAGCAGTTCTTC.

The CDR3 loop reads CASSQGGLADSSYEQYF. The CDR3 coding sequence is TGCGCCAGCAGCCAAGGGGGACTAGCGGATAGCTCCTACGAGCAGTACTTC. The chain couples TRBV4-3 to TRBJ2-7; 11 nucleotides agree with TRBD2. J lost 0 bases, V lost 1 base, and 5 bases had no gene match. The CDR3 runs to 17 residues. Germline lookup yields CDR1 LGHNA and CDR2 YSLEER.

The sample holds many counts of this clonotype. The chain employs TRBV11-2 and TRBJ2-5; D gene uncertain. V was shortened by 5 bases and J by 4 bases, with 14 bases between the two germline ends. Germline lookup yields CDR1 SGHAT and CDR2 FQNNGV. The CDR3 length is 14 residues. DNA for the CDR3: TGTGCCAGCAGCCTCGGATCCGCGCCAGAGACCCAGTACTTC. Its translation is CASSLGSAPETQYF. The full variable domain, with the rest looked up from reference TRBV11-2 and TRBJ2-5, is EAGVAQSPRYKIIEKRQSVAFWCNPISGHATLYWYQQILGQGPKLLIQFQNNGVVDDSQLPKDRFSAERLKGVDSTLKIQPAKLEDSAVYLCASSLGSAPETQYFGPGTRLLVL.

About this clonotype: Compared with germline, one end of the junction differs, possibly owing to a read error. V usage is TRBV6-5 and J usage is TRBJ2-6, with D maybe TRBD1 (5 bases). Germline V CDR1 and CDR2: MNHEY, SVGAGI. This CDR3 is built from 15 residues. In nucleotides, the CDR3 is TGTGCCAGCAGTGAGGACGCGTCTGGGGCCCACGTCCTGACTTTC. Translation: CASSEDASGAHVLTF.

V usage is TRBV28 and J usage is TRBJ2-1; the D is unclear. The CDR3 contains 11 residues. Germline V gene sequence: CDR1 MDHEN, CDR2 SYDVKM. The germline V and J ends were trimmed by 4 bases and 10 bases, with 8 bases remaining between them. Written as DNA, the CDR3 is TGTGCCAGCAGTTCATTCGGGGAGCAGTTCTTC. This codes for CASSSFGEQFF.

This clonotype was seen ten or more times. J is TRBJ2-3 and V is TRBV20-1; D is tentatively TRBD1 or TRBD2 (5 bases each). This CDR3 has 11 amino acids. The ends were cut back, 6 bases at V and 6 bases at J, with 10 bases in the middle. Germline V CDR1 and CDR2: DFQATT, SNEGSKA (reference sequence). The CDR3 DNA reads TGCAGTGCGGGGCGGGTCGATACGCAGTATTTT. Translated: CSAGRVDTQYF.

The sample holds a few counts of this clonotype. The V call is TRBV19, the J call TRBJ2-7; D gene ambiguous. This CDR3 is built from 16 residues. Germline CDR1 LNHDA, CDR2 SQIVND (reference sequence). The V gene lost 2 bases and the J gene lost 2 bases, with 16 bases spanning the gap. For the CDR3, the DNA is TGTGCCAGTAGTATAACGCCGGGCGGAGCAACCTACGAGCAGTACTTC. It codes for CASSITPGGATYEQYF.

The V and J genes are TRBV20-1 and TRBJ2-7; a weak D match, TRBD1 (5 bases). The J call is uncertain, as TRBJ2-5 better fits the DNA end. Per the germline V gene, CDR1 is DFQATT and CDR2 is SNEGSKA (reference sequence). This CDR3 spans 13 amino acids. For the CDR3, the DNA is TGCAGTGCTAGAGATGGCAGGGTAGAGACCCAGTACTTC. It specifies CSARDGRVETQYF.

CDR3 region: CASSYEGQGLTEAFF. The DNA of the CDR3 is TGTGCCAGCAGTTACGAGGGACAGGGCCTTACTGAAGCTTTCTTT. The chain carries TRBV6-6 and TRBJ1-1; 9 bases match TRBD1. Germline lookup yields CDR1 MNHNY and CDR2 SVGAGI (reference sequence). V was pared by 2 bases and J by 5 bases, with 6 bases of the junction left unmatched. The CDR3 sequence is 15 residues long.